Shown below are 13 T cell receptor beta chains from a single sample sequenced in a study of cytomegalovirus exposure and HLA in healthy donors. The PCR used 60 Vbeta and 13 Jbeta primers. Sequenced by immunoSEQ multiplex PCR; TCRdb stores in-frame clones only, minus some. The sample includes 90,000 to 100,000 clones, about 75% seen only once; the top ten take approximately 6.4%. Sequenced material: PBMCs. These receptors were obtained from a man between 35 and 55 years old in good health and CMV-seropositive.

The gene calls are TRBV6-5 and TRBJ1-2; D unclear. Trimming left V 7 bases short and J 7 bases short, with 19 bases between. The CDR3 covers 14 residues. The germline V gene has CDR1 MNHEY and CDR2 SVGAGI. The CDR3 DNA sequence: TGTGCCAGCACTTCATCGTGGCAAGGAGTTGGCTACACCTTC. Encoded protein: CASTSSWQGVGYTF.

This clone was picked up a small number of times. The genes are TRBV5-1 and TRBJ2-6; D possibly corresponds to TRBD2 (7 bases). Germline V gene lookup returns CDR1 SGHRS and CDR2 YFSETQ. The CDR3 is 17 residues long. Trimming took off 4 bases at V and 2 bases at J, with 16 bases between the two ends. CDR3 protein: CASSGQGGGAGANVLTF. In DNA form, the CDR3 reads TGCGCCAGCAGCGGGCAAGGGGGGGGCGCTGGGGCCAACGTCCTGACTTTC. Combining the CDR3 with reference TRBV5-1 and TRBJ2-6 gives the whole variable domain KAGVTQTPRYLIKTRGQQVTLSCSPISGHRSVSWYQQTPGQGLQFLFEYFSETQRNKGNFPGRFSGRQFSNSRSEMNVSTLELGDSALYLCASSGQGGGAGANVLTFGAGSRLTVL.

In the case of this clone: Its ends do not fully match the called genes, so a read error is possible. This chain links TRBV7-7 with TRBJ2-5, with 9 bases aligning to TRBD2. Germline V gene sequence: CDR1 SSHAT, CDR2 FNYEAQ (reference sequence). The CDR3 length is 17 residues. The CDR3 reads CASSLTWRGGLTETQYF. DNA of the CDR3: TGTGCTAGCAGCTTAACCTGGCGGGGGGGCCTCACAGAGACCCAGTACTTC.

This clone came up a few times. This sequence joins TRBV18 and TRBJ1-2; no definite D call. CDR3 size: 13 residues. Germline values: CDR1 KGHSH, CDR2 LQKENI. V lost 3 bases and J lost 3, with 8 bases in between. This CDR3 is CASSPEGYYGYTF. The CDR3 DNA is TGTGCCAGCTCACCCGAGGGTTACTATGGCTACACCTTC.

The J gene is TRBJ2-3, the V gene TRBV7-6, with 14 bases aligning to TRBD2. The CDR3 is 18 residues long. The germline V gene encodes CDR1 SGHVS and CDR2 FNYEAQ. V shed 5 bases, J shed 4 bases, and the junction held 11 bases outside the gene matches. The CDR3 DNA reads as TGTGCCAGCAGCGAACTCACGGGACTAGCGGGGGATTCAGATACGCAGTATTTT. Protein: CASSELTGLAGDSDTQYF.

This clone came up once. The chain has TRBV11-2 and TRBJ2-7; perhaps TRBD1 as D (5 bases). Germline loops: CDR1 SGHAT, CDR2 FQNNGV. Trimming shortened V by 1 base and J by 5 bases, and 6 bases separated the two germline ends. The CDR3 consists of 12 residues. The CDR3 here is CASSLAGNEQYF. CDR3 in DNA: TGTGCCAGCAGCTTAGCAGGGAACGAGCAGTACTTC.

V gene TRBV29-1 combines with J gene TRBJ2-4; possible D gene TRBD2, 5 bases. The germline V gene encodes CDR1 SQVTM and CDR2 ANQGSEA. The CDR3 is made up of 11 amino acids. The ends were cut back, 5 bases at V and 8 bases at J, with 10 bases in the middle. The CDR3 bases are TGCAGCGTTCAGAGGGTGGACATTCAGTACTTC. Translating it yields CSVQRVDIQYF.

The chain recombines TRBV6-5 with TRBJ1-5; possibly TRBD1 for D (6 bases). This CDR3 region has 15 residues. Per the germline V gene, CDR1 is MNHEY and CDR2 is SVGAGI. V lost 8 bases to trimming and J lost 0 bases, with 14 bases between them. The CDR3: CASGSGALSNQPQHF. The DNA of the CDR3 is TGTGCCAGCGGATCAGGGGCCCTTAGCAATCAGCCCCAGCATTTT.

This chain joins TRBV5-8 and TRBJ1-1; TRBD1 is a possible D gene (5 bases). V lost 3 bases, J lost 0 bases, and 15 bases lay in between. The CDR3 runs to 16 residues. From germline, CDR1 is SGHTS and CDR2 YDEGEE. CDR3 sequence: CASSWGGTNMNTEAFF. The DNA for the CDR3 is TGTGCCAGCAGCTGGGGGGGGACGAACATGAACACTGAAGCTTTCTTT.

The CDR3 nucleotides are TGTGCCAGCAGCTTAGTGGGCGGGAGCTCCTACAATGAGCAGTTCTTC. This gives the protein CASSLVGGSSYNEQFF. This chain uses TRBV7-2 with TRBJ2-1; 7 bases line up with TRBD2. J was trimmed by 0 bases and V by 1 base; bases with no gene match: 3. The CDR3 runs 16 residues. The germline V gene encodes CDR1 SGHTA and CDR2 FQGNSA. The whole variable domain, remainder taken from reference TRBV7-2 and TRBJ2-1, is GAGVSQSPSNKVTEKGKDVELRCDPISGHTALYWYRQSLGQGLEFLIYFQGNSAPDKSGLPSDRFSAERTGGSVSTLTIQRTQQEDSAVYLCASSLVGGSSYNEQFFGPGTRLTVL.

This clone was observed a handful of times. V gene TRBV7-9 combines with J gene TRBJ1-2, with 8 bases identical to TRBD1. J was trimmed by 5 bases and V by 4 bases; bases with no gene match: 9. The germline V gene has CDR1 SEHNR and CDR2 FQNEAQ (reference sequence). This CDR3 region has 15 residues. CDR3 loop: CASSSLDRDRYGYTF. CDR3 sequence (DNA): TGTGCCAGCAGCTCGCTGGACAGGGATCGGTATGGCTACACCTTC.

The V gene is TRBV19, the J gene TRBJ2-7; unclear D gene. V was trimmed by 5 bases and J by 3 bases, leaving 8 bases between them. Per germline, CDR1 LNHDA and CDR2 SQIVND (reference sequence). CDR3 length equals 12 residues. The DNA of the CDR3 is TGTGCCAGTAGTGTCGGAGACTACGAGCAGTACTTC. Its protein is CASSVGDYEQYF.

This clone came up a few times. V is TRBV7-8 and J is TRBJ1-2; 12 bases align to TRBD1. Trimming took 5 bases from V and 7 from J; bases not matched to a gene: 5. Germline V gene lookup returns CDR1 SGHVS and CDR2 FQNEAQ. CDR3 length: 14 residues. The CDR3 region is CASSPGQGALGYTF. CDR3 coding DNA: TGTGCCAGCAGCCCGGGACAGGGGGCGCTTGGCTACACCTTC.